What follows are 17 T cell receptor beta chains derived from one specimen sequenced in a study of CXCR3-negative and CXCR3-positive naive CD8 T cells. Via 5' RACE with UMI labels, TRB cDNA libraries were prepared. From the 5' RACE reads, TCRdb lists one entry per CDR3 protein and no DNA. Here the sample table reports about 130,000 distinct CDR3 sequences. Sequencing was carried out using naive CXCR3- CD8+ T cells from blood. Noted subset: CD45RO-CCR7+CD27+CD95- naive CD8+ T cells lacking CXCR3 (TNR3-). All receptors come from a human donor in good health. Some clones in this sample may be carry-over from other donors' samples.

The chain has TRBV7-9 and TRBJ2-3; without DNA, the TCRdb call of TRBD2 cannot be checked. The CDR3 is made up of 13 amino acids. Germline V gene sequence: CDR1 SEHNR, CDR2 FQNEAQ (reference sequence). This CDR3 is CASSVRGTDTQYF. The full variable domain, in which reference TRBV7-9 and TRBJ2-3 provide the parts outside the CDR3, is DTGVSQNPRHKITKRGQNVTFRCDPISEHNRLYWYRQTLGQGPEFLTYFQNEAQLEKSRLLSDRFSAERPKGSFSTLEIQRTEQGDSAMYLCASSVRGTDTQYFGPGTRLTVL.

The chain links TRBV4-2 to TRBJ2-2; there is no DNA to check the TCRdb D call of TRBD1. CDR3 length: 14 residues. Per the germline V gene, CDR1 is LGHNA and CDR2 is YNFKEQ. The CDR3 sequence is CASSHPEGAGELFF.

V and J are TRBV12-3 or TRBV12-4 and TRBJ2-7; TCRdb selects TRBD1, and the lack of DNA leaves this call unchecked. This CDR3 comprises 14 residues. CDR3 sequence reads: CASSFYRETYEQYF.

The CDR3 here is CASSLVLQLGANTGELFF. The chain links TRBV12-3 or TRBV12-4 to TRBJ2-2. The CDR3 consists of 18 residues.

CDR3: CASSQKGHASGGLFF. This chain uses TRBV28 with TRBJ2-1; TCRdb names TRBD2, which stays unverified in the absence of DNA. Germline values: CDR1 MDHEN, CDR2 SYDVKM. There are 15 residues in the CDR3.

The V gene is TRBV27, the J gene TRBJ2-7. Per the germline V gene, CDR1 is MNHEY and CDR2 is SMNVEV (reference sequence). The CDR3 has 14 residues. CDR3 loop: CASSLRSLTSEQYF.

The CDR3 reads CASSLGLAGVTGELFF. The chain uses TRBV4-1 and TRBJ2-2; TCRdb's assignment of TRBD2 cannot be checked, as there is no DNA. Germline CDR1 reads MGHRA; CDR2 reads YSYEKL. CDR3 length: 16 residues.

J is TRBJ2-4 and V is TRBV27; the TCRdb D gene call, TRBD1, has no DNA to confirm it. The CDR3 covers 13 residues. Germline lookup yields CDR1 MNHEY and CDR2 SMNVEV (reference sequence). CDR3 sequence: CASSQGSKNIQYF.

The V and J genes are TRBV6-1 and TRBJ2-7; TCRdb's D gene call, TRBD1, goes unchecked for lack of DNA. The germline V gene has CDR1 MNHNS and CDR2 SASEGT. This CDR3 has 13 amino acids. CDR3 protein: CASEDREGYEQYF.

The rearrangement joins TRBV7-6 to TRBJ2-5. This CDR3 spans 14 amino acids. Germline loops: CDR1 SGHVS, CDR2 FNYEAQ. The CDR3 loop reads CASSHPRTQETQYF.

The rearrangement uses TRBV7-9 and TRBJ2-5; TCRdb names TRBD2, which stays unverified in the absence of DNA. In germline, CDR1 is SEHNR, CDR2 FQNEAQ (reference sequence). The CDR3 runs 15 residues. This chain's CDR3 is CASSFYSGREETQYF.

The J gene is TRBJ1-1, the V gene TRBV19. Germline CDR1 LNHDA, CDR2 SQIVND (reference sequence). The CDR3 sequence is 13 residues long. The CDR3 region is CASSIMVNTEAFF.

This sequence joins TRBV7-2 and TRBJ2-7; the D call of TRBD1 rests on TCRdb alone, since no DNA is present to check it. Germline CDR1 is SGHTA and CDR2 is FQGNSA. The CDR3 is made up of 11 amino acids. This CDR3 reads CASSAGIEQYF. Looking up the rest from reference TRBV7-2 and TRBJ2-7 gives the full variable domain: GAGVSQSPSNKVTEKGKDVELRCDPISGHTALYWYRQSLGQGLEFLIYFQGNSAPDKSGLPSDRFSAERTGGSVSTLTIQRTQQEDSAVYLCASSAGIEQYFGPGTRLTVT.

CDR3 residues: CASSLAGQGHTF. The chain is built from TRBV7-8 and TRBJ1-2. Germline assignment: CDR1 SGHVS and CDR2 FQNEAQ. This CDR3 region has 12 residues.

V is TRBV5-1 and J is TRBJ2-1; TCRdb's assignment of TRBD1 cannot be checked, as there is no DNA. The CDR3 extends over 15 amino acids. Germline-derived CDR1 and CDR2 are SGHRS and YFSETQ. The CDR3 spells CASSLNSGDYNEQFF.

V usage is TRBV7-9 and J usage is TRBJ2-7; TCRdb outputs TRBD1, but without DNA this stays unchecked. The CDR3 loop spans 16 amino acids. Germline values: CDR1 SEHNR, CDR2 FQNEAQ (reference sequence). The CDR3: CASSSIGRQGSYEQYF.

J is TRBJ2-7 and V is TRBV6-2 or TRBV6-3; TCRdb's D call, TRBD1, is unchecked because there is no DNA. The CDR3 consists of 14 residues. Germline loops: CDR1 MNHEY, CDR2 SVGEGT. CDR3 sequence reads: CASSYPDRAYEQYF.